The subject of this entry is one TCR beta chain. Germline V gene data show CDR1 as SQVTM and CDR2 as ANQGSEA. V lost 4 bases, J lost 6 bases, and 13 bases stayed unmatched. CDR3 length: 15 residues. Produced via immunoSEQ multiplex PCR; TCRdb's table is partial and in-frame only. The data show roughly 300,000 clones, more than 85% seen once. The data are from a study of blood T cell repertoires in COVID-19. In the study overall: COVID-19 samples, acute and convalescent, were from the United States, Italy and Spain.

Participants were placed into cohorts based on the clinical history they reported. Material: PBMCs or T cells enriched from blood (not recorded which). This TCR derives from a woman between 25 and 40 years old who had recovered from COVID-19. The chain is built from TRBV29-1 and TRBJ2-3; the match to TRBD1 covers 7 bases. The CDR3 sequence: CSVAPPRQGFDTQYF. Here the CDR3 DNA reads TGCAGCGTTGCCCCGCCTCGACAGGGATTCGATACGCAGTATTTT.